This entry is about one TCR beta chain. Sequencing was performed with immunoSEQ multiplex PCR; in TCRdb, only in-frame clones are kept and a portion is missing. Of around 100,000 clones in the sample, 88% were seen once. This sample is drawn from a study of identifying expanded T cells in peripheral blood. J gave up 3 bases and V 4 bases, and 3 bases lay outside the gene matches. CDR1 is SNHLY, CDR2 FYNNEI, per germline. This CDR3 contains 15 residues. The sample comprised blood. The clonotype comes from a person between 18 and 70 years old in good health. The chain employs TRBV2 and TRBJ1-4; TRBD1 matches 9 bases. CDR3 amino acids: CASSGQGVANEKLFF. In DNA, the CDR3 is TGTGCCAGCAGTGGACAGGGGGTCGCTAATGAAAAACTGTTTTTT.